The sequence of this T cell receptor beta chain was determined in a study of T cells in Graves' hyperthyroidism and ophthalmopathy. Overall study results and limits: Progression to ophthalmopathy was predicted a median of roughly 6.6 months early.

A patient was excluded if there was uncontrolled infection, other autoimmune disease, pregnancy or lactation. From RNA transcripts, TCR beta CDR3 regions were amplified. The primer set for the first-round RT-PCR of the TCR CDR3 was HTBI. TCRdb analysed the multiplex PCR reads with MiXCR anew, one entry per CDR3 protein. The repertoire includes roughly 500,000 distinct CDR3 sequences, about 46% of them detected once, and approximately 44% sits in the top ten. Comments on this clonotype: Its antigen is still unknown.

This clonotype originated in an adult woman with Graves' disease, either hyperthyroidism or ophthalmopathy (not recorded which). Sequencing was performed on peripheral blood or thyroid tissue (not recorded which).

The CDR3 nucleotides read TGTGCCAGCAGCTTAGGCCCTATGAACACTGAAGCTTTCTTT. Its translation is CASSLGPMNTEAFF. The rearrangement uses TRBV7-8 and TRBJ1-1; D ambiguous. V was trimmed by 1 base and J by 0 bases, leaving 6 bases between them. Per germline, CDR1 SGHVS and CDR2 FQNEAQ. The CDR3 sequence is 14 residues long. The whole variable domain, filled in from reference TRBV7-8 and TRBJ1-1, reads GAGVSQSPRYKVAKRGQDVALRCDPISGHVSLFWYQQALGQGPEFLTYFQNEAQLDKSGLPSDRFFAERPEGSVSTLKIQRTQQEDSAVYLCASSLGPMNTEAFFGQGTRLTVV.